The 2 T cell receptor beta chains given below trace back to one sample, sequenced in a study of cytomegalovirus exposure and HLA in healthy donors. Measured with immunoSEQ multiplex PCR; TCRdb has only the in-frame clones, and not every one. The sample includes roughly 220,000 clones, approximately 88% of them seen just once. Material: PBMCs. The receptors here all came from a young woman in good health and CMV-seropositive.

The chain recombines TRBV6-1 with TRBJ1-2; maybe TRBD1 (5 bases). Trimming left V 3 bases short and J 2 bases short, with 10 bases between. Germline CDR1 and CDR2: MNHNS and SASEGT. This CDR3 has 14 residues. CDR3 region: CASSDDPGNYGYTF. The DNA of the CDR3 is TGTGCCAGCAGTGATGATCCAGGGAACTATGGCTACACCTTC.

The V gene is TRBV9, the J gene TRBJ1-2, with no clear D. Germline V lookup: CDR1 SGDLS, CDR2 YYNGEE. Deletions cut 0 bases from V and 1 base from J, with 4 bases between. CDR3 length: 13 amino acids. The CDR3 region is CASSVEDNYGYTF. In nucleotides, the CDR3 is TGTGCCAGCAGCGTAGAAGATAACTATGGCTACACCTTC.